The 19 T cell receptor beta chains in this list originate from one sample, sequenced in a study of cytomegalovirus exposure and HLA in healthy donors. PCR used 60 Vbeta primers and 13 Jbeta primers. TCRdb keeps only in-frame clones here, not all; method: immunoSEQ multiplex PCR. The sample holds some 220,000 clones, approximately 82% seen once. The sequenced material came from PBMCs. All receptors come from a middle-aged woman in good health and CMV-seronegative.

The chain is built from TRBV6-1 and TRBJ1-5; D not certain. The CDR3 loop spans 13 amino acids. Germline CDR1 is MNHNS and CDR2 is SASEGT. V was cut by 3 bases and J by 7 bases, with 10 bases left in between. CDR3 in amino acids: CASSDNLGQPQHF. CDR3 DNA sequence: TGTGCCAGCAGTGACAACCTAGGACAGCCCCAGCATTTT.

In this sample, this clone turned up a few times. The chain has TRBV5-6 and TRBJ2-7; 9 nucleotides match TRBD1. CDR3 size: 15 residues. CDR1 and CDR2 (germline): SGHDT, YYEEEE. The V gene end was trimmed by 3 bases and the J gene end by 5 bases; junction bases not matched to a gene: 9. The DNA of the CDR3 is TGTGCCAGCAGCTGGGGGGACAGGGCCGGGAACGAGCAGTACTTC. It yields the protein CASSWGDRAGNEQYF.

There are a few counts of this clone. The chain combines TRBV11-2 with TRBJ2-1, with D perhaps matching TRBD2 (7 bases). V was pared by 5 bases and J by 3 bases, with 17 bases between. The CDR3 is made up of 16 amino acids. Per germline, CDR1 SGHAT and CDR2 FQNNGV. CDR3 residues: CASSPVGGANYNEQFF. The CDR3, as DNA: TGTGCCAGCAGCCCGGTTGGGGGGGCAAACTACAATGAGCAGTTCTTC.

The chain recombines TRBV11-3 with TRBJ2-3; 7 bases fit TRBD2. CDR3 length: 17 residues. Unmatched junction bases numbered 13, after V lost 5 bases and J lost 2 bases. Germline V gene sequence: CDR1 SGHNT, CDR2 YENEEA. The chain's CDR3 is CASSPVTWGGTTDTQYF. The CDR3 DNA is TGTGCCAGCAGCCCAGTGACCTGGGGGGGGACCACAGATACGCAGTATTTT.

The chain recombines TRBV27 with TRBJ2-2; TRBD1 might be the D (5 bases). V was pared by 5 bases and J by 5 bases, with 18 bases between. The CDR3 runs 16 residues. Per the germline V gene, CDR1 is MNHEY and CDR2 is SMNVEV (reference sequence). For the CDR3, the DNA is TGTGCCAGCAGTCCACAGGCGCCAGGGAAAACCGGGGAGCTGTTTTTT. Its translation: CASSPQAPGKTGELFF.

The chain links TRBV4-1 to TRBJ2-5, with TRBD2 as a possible D gene (6 bases). V was pared by 10 bases and J by 5 bases, with 14 bases between. The CDR3 is made up of 12 amino acids. Germline values: CDR1 MGHRA, CDR2 YSYEKL. The CDR3 sequence is CAMPEGQETQYF. CDR3 DNA sequence: TGCGCCATGCCGGAGGGCCAGGAGACCCAGTACTTC.

This chain connects TRBV6-5 to TRBJ1-3; D remains ambiguous. This CDR3 spans 13 amino acids. Trimming left V 7 bases short and J 4 bases short, with 11 bases between. Germline CDR1 and CDR2: MNHEY and SVGAGI. DNA of the CDR3: TGTGCCAGCACGGATAGCCGAGGAAACACCATATATTTT. Its translation is CASTDSRGNTIYF.

The rearrangement uses TRBV30 and TRBJ1-6; D uncertain. V lost 4 bases and J lost 4, with 8 bases in between. CDR3 length equals 13 residues. Per germline, CDR1 GTSNPN and CDR2 SVGIG (reference sequence). The CDR3 DNA reads TGTGCCTGGAAAGGAGATTATAATTCACCCCTCCACTTT. Amino acids: CAWKGDYNSPLHF.

The CDR3 nucleotides read TGTGCCAGCAGAGGACAGGGGGCTTCCTACGAGCAGTACTTC. Protein: CASRGQGASYEQYF. The J gene is TRBJ2-7, the V gene TRBV28, with 11 bases that match TRBD1. The V segment lost 6 bases and the J segment 1 base; nucleotides outside the gene matches: 2. The CDR3 sequence is 14 residues long. Per germline, CDR1 MDHEN and CDR2 SYDVKM.

The CDR3 loop reads CASSLGGTGDTGELFF. As DNA, the CDR3 is TGTGCCAGCAGCTTAGGAGGGACAGGAGACACCGGGGAGCTGTTTTTT. The chain recombines TRBV11-3 with TRBJ2-2; 8 nucleotides line up with TRBD1. The CDR3 is 16 amino acids. Germline-derived CDR1 and CDR2 are SGHNT and YENEEA. Losses at the gene ends were 1 base for V and 3 bases for J; bases not matched to a gene: 4. Based on the CDR3 plus reference TRBV11-3 and TRBJ2-2, the full variable domain is EAGVVQSPRYKIIEKKQPVAFWCNPISGHNTLYWYLQNLGQGPELLIRYENEEAVDDSQLPKDRFSAERLKGVDSTLKIQPAELGDSAVYLCASSLGGTGDTGELFFGEGSRLTVL.

This chain links TRBV7-8 with TRBJ1-3, with 7 bases identical to TRBD1. This CDR3 contains 17 residues. The germline V gene encodes CDR1 SGHVS and CDR2 FQNEAQ. V was pared by 0 bases and J by 0 bases, with 5 bases of the junction left unmatched. The CDR3 protein is CASSLALQGYSGNTIYF. As DNA, the CDR3 is TGTGCCAGCAGCTTAGCGCTACAGGGGTACTCTGGAAACACCATATATTTT.

The V and J genes are TRBV7-9 and TRBJ2-2; D gene ambiguous. Trimming took 6 bases from V and 4 from J, leaving 18 bases between them. CDR1 is SEHNR and CDR2 is FQNEAQ in the germline V gene (reference sequence). The CDR3 has 16 residues. CDR3 sequence reads: CASSSSVTPSTGELFF. For the CDR3, the DNA is TGTGCCAGCAGTTCTTCCGTGACTCCCTCCACCGGGGAGCTGTTTTTT. Full variable domain (rest looked up from reference TRBV7-9 and TRBJ2-2): DTGVSQNPRHKITKRGQNVTFRCDPISEHNRLYWYRQTLGQGPEFLTYFQNEAQLEKSRLLSDRFSAERPKGSFSTLEIQRTEQGDSAMYLCASSSSVTPSTGELFFGEGSRLTVL.

This chain joins TRBV7-9 and TRBJ2-1, with D perhaps TRBD1 (6 bases). The CDR3 contains 13 residues. Germline V CDR1 and CDR2: SEHNR, FQNEAQ (reference sequence). V was cut by 5 bases and J by 5 bases, with 10 bases left in between. In DNA form, the CDR3 reads TGTGCCAGCAGCCCGGGACACAACAATGAGCAGTTCTTC. Translating it yields CASSPGHNNEQFF.

J is TRBJ1-1 and V is TRBV7-3, with unresolved D. Germline assignment: CDR1 SGHTA and CDR2 FQGTGA. V was pared by 5 bases and J by 1 base, with 8 bases between. The CDR3 covers 13 residues. The CDR3 protein is CASSPSGNTEAFF. The CDR3 DNA is TGTGCCAGCAGCCCCTCCGGGAACACTGAAGCTTTCTTT.

The chain combines TRBV19 with TRBJ2-5; D is unclear. This CDR3 is built from 15 residues. Germline-derived CDR1 and CDR2 are LNHDA and SQIVND (reference sequence). Trimming removed 1 base from V and 1 base from J, with 10 bases in between. The CDR3 DNA reads as TGTGCCAGTAGTATAGGTTCTGGCTTCCAAGAGACCCAGTACTTC. Protein product: CASSIGSGFQETQYF.

The genes are TRBV7-9 and TRBJ2-7; possibly TRBD1 for D (6 bases). V lost 0 bases and J lost 3, with 9 bases in between. There are 14 residues in the CDR3. Looked up from germline, CDR1 is SEHNR and CDR2 is FQNEAQ (reference sequence). This CDR3 reads CASSLARDNYEQYF. The CDR3 DNA reads as TGTGCCAGCAGCTTAGCCCGGGACAACTACGAGCAGTACTTC.

The rearrangement joins TRBV27 to TRBJ1-1, with TRBD1 as a possible D gene (5 bases). Germline V gene lookup returns CDR1 MNHEY and CDR2 SMNVEV (reference sequence). The CDR3 has 14 amino acids. Trimming stripped 3 bases from V and 1 base from J, with 9 bases between. DNA of the CDR3: TGTGCCAGCAGTTTTTGGGGCGGGAACACTGAAGCTTTCTTT. As protein: CASSFWGGNTEAFF.

The chain recombines TRBV19 with TRBJ1-5; no clear D gene. This CDR3 has 16 residues. Germline V gene data show CDR1 as LNHDA and CDR2 as SQIVND (reference sequence). Trimming pared 10 bases from V and 3 bases from J, leaving 22 bases between. The chain's CDR3 is CATWGADPGYNQPQHF. The CDR3, as DNA: TGTGCCACCTGGGGAGCGGATCCGGGATACAATCAGCCCCAGCATTTT.

This chain connects TRBV30 to TRBJ1-2; 7 nucleotides align to TRBD1. The germline V gene encodes CDR1 GTSNPN and CDR2 SVGIG (reference sequence). V gave up 0 bases and J gave up 13 bases; unmatched junction bases: 5. The CDR3 runs 11 residues. The CDR3 nucleotides are TGTGCCTGGAGTGTAAGGACAGGATGCACCTTC. Translated: CAWSVRTGCTF.